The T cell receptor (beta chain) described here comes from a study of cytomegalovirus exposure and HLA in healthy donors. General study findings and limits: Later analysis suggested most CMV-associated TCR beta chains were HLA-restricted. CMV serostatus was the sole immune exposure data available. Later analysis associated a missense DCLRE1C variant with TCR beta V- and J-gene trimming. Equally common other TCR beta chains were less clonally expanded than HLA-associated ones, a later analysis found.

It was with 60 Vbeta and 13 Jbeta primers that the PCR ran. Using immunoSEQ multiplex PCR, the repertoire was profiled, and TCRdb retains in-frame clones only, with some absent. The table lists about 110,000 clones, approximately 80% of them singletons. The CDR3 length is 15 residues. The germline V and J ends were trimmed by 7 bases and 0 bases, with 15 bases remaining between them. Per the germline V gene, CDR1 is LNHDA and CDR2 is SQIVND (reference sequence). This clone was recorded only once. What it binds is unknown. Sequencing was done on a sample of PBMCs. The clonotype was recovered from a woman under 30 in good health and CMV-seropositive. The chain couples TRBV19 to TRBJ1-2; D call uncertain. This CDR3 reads CASTPGEAANYGYTF. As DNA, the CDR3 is TGTGCCAGTACCCCTGGAGAGGCCGCTAACTATGGCTACACCTTC.